This T cell receptor (beta chain) was recorded in a study of radiation and T cells in renal cell carcinoma. Notes on the study in general: From baseline, blood top tumor clonotypes peaked at 2 weeks post-radiation.

The time point denotes: blood 2 weeks post-SBRT. Treatment meaning: 15 Gy SBRT to primary tumor, nephrectomy 4 weeks later. This CDR3 is 17 amino acids long. The V gene end was trimmed by 3 bases and the J gene end by 7 bases; junction bases not matched to a gene: 12. The germline V gene encodes CDR1 WNHNN and CDR2 SYGVQD (reference sequence). Clones were sequenced by immunoSEQ multiplex PCR, and TCRdb holds only the in-frame ones, with some missing. This table holds more than 65,000 clones, around 85% found once. About this clone: Its antigen is unidentified.

The TCR originated in a woman aged 45-60 years with renal cell carcinoma. The genes are TRBV10-1 and TRBJ2-1, with 10 bases lining up with TRBD2. This material consisted of blood, taken from a patient whose treatment included radiotherapy and nephrectomy. The DNA of the CDR3 is TGCGCCAGCAGTGACTTGTCCGATGGGACTAGCGCTAATGAGCAGTTCTTC. Protein sequence: CASSDLSDGTSANEQFF.